The sequence of this TCR beta chain was determined in a study of blood T cell repertoires in COVID-19. Study summary: The origin of the acute and convalescent COVID-19 samples was the United States, Italy and Spain. Nucleic acid was either cDNA or gDNA, and it came from T cells, B-cell-depleted T cells, or PBMCs.

The repertoire was sequenced with immunoSEQ multiplex PCR; TCRdb's copy has only in-frame clones and lacks some. The table includes under 100,000 clones, around 86% detected once. Germline V gene data show CDR1 as GTSNPN and CDR2 as SVGIG (reference sequence). The V end lost 5 bases, the J end lost 1 base, and 20 bases lay between the germline ends. The CDR3 contains 16 residues. The sequenced material came from peripheral blood. The sequence derives from a man aged 40-49 years with acute or convalescent COVID-19. The V and J genes are TRBV30 and TRBJ1-1; D gene uncertain. The CDR3 DNA is TGTGCCTGGGGCGTTGTTCTGCGGGGAACGAACACTGAAGCTTTCTTT. Residues: CAWGVVLRGTNTEAFF.